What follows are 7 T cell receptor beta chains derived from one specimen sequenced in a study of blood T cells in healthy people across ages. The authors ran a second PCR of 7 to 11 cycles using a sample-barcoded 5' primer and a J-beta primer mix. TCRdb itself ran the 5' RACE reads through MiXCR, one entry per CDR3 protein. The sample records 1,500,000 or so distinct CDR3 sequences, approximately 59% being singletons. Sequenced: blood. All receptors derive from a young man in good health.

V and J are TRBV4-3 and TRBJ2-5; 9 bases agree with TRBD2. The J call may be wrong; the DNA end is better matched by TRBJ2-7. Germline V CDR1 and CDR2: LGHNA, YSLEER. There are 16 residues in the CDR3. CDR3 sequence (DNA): TGCGCCAGCAGCCAAGAAGTGGCGGGGGGGCCCTACGAGCAGTACTTC. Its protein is CASSQEVAGGPYEQYF.

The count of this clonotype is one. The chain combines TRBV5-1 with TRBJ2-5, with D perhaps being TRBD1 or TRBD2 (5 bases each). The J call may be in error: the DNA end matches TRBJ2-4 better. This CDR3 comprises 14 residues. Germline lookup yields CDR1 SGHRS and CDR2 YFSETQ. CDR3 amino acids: CASSFGDGGNIQYF. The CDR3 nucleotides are TGCGCCAGCAGCTTCGGGGACGGTGGAAACATTCAGTACTTC.

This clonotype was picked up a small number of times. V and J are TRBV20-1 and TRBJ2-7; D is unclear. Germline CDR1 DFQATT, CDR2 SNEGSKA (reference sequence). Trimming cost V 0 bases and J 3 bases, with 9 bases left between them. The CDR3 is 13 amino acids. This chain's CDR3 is CSARDRTNYEQYF. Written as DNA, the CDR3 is TGCAGTGCTAGAGACCGAACAAACTACGAGCAGTACTTC.

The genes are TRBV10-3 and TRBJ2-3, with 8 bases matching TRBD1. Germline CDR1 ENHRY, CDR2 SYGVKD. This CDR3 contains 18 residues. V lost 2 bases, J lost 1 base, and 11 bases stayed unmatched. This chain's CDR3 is CAISELHQGARGTDTQYF. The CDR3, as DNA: TGTGCCATCAGTGAGCTACATCAGGGGGCGCGAGGCACAGATACGCAGTATTTT.

DNA for the CDR3: TGTGCCAGCAGTACTATGGCTGGACAGGACTCCTACGAGCAGTACTTC. Amino acids: CASSTMAGQDSYEQYF. J is TRBJ2-7 and V is TRBV14; TRBD1 aligns across 7 bases. V lost 6 bases, J lost 0 bases, and 11 bases stayed unmatched. The CDR3 contains 16 residues. Germline CDR1 is SGHDN and CDR2 is FVKESK. The full variable domain, with the rest looked up from reference TRBV14 and TRBJ2-7, is EAGVTQFPSHSVIEKGQTVTLRCDPISGHDNLYWYRRVMGKEIKFLLHFVKESKQDESGMPNNRFLAERTGGTYSTLKVQPAELEDSGVYFCASSTMAGQDSYEQYFGPGTRLTVT.

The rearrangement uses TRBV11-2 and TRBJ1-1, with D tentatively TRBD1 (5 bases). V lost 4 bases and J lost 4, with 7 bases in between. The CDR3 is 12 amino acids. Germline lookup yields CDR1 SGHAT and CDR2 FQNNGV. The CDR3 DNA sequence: TGTGCCAGCAGCTCAGGGTTCACTGAAGCTTTCTTT. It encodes CASSSGFTEAFF.

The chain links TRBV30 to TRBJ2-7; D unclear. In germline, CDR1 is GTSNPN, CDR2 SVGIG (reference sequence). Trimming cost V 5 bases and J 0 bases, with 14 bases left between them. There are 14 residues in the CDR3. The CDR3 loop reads CAWGGTGISYEQYF. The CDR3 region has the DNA TGTGCCTGGGGCGGAACGGGCATCTCCTACGAGCAGTACTTC. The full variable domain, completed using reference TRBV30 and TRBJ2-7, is SQTIHQWPATLVQPVGSPLSLECTVEGTSNPNLYWYRQAAGRGLQLLFYSVGIGQISSEVPQNLSASRPQDRQFILSSKKLLLSDSGFYLCAWGGTGISYEQYFGPGTRLTVT.